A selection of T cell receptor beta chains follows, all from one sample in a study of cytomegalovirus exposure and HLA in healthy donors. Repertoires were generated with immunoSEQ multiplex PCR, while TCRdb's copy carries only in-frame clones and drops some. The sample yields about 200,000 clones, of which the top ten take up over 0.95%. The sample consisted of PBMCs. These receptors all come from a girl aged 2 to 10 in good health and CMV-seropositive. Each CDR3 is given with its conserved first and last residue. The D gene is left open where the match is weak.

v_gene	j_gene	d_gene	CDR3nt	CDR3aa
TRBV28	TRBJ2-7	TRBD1	TGTGCCAGCAGTCCCCGACAGGGCACCTACGAGCAGTACTTC	CASSPRQGTYEQYF
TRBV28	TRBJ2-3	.	TGTGCCAGCACCCGAGGCGGGCGCAGGGATACGCAGTATTTT	CASTRGGRRDTQYF
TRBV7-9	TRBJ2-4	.	TGTGCCAGCAGCTTAGTCTCGGTAGCCGGAGCCAAAAACATTCAGTACTTC	CASSLVSVAGAKNIQYF
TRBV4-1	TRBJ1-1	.	TGCGCCAGCAGCATCAGGTTTGGCACTGAAGCTTTCTTT	CASSIRFGTEAFF
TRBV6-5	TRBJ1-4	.	TGTGCCAGCGGATCAGGGGAAAAACTGTTTTTT	CASGSGEKLFF
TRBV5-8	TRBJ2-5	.	TGTGCCAGCAGCTTGGGACTGGCGGTAGAGACCCAGTACTTC	CASSLGLAVETQYF
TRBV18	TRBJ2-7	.	TGTGCCAGCTCACAGATCCGGGAGATCGAGCAGTACTTC	CASSQIREIEQYF
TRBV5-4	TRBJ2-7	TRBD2	TGTGCCAGCAGCTCGGGACTAGCGGGACCAACCTCCTACGAGCAGTACTTC	CASSSGLAGPTSYEQYF
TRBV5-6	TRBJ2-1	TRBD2	TGTGCCAGCAGCCGCGGGGGGCCTAGGGAGCAGTTCTTC	CASSRGGPREQFF
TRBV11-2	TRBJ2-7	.	TGTGCCAGCAGCTTAGCCCTTTTTGTGGGAGGTGTCGACGAGCAGTACTTC	CASSLALFVGGVDEQYF
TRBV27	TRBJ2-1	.	TGTGCCAGCAGTTTATTCGGGGGCTCCTACAATGAGCAGTTCTTC	CASSLFGGSYNEQFF
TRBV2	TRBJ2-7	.	TGTGCCAGCAGTACAACAGGGACCTACGAGCAGTACTTC	CASSTTGTYEQYF
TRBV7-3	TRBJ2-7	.	TGTGCCAGCAGCTTACGGTCCGGAGACGAGCAGTACTTC	CASSLRSGDEQYF
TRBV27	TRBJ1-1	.	TGTGCCAGCAGTTTAAGCCCGATGATCACTGAAGCTTTCTTT	CASSLSPMITEAFF
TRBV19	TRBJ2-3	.	TGTGCCAGTAGTATAGGAGGGCCCGATACGCAGTATTTT	CASSIGGPDTQYF
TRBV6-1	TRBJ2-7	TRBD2	TGTGCCAGCAGCGGACTAGCGGGGGCGGGGGAGCAGTACTTC	CASSGLAGAGEQYF
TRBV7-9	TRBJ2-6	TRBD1	TGTGCCAGCAGCCTTGGACAGGGGAGGTCTGGGGCCAACGTCCTGACTTTC	CASSLGQGRSGANVLTF
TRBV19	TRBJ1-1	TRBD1	TGTGCCAGTAGTCCTAAGACAGGGAAGAACACTGAAGCTTTCTTT	CASSPKTGKNTEAFF
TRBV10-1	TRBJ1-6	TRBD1	TGCGCCAGCAGTCCGGGACAGGGAAGGGATTCACCCCTCCACTTT	CASSPGQGRDSPLHF
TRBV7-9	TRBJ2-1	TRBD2	TGTGCCAGCAGCTTAGCGGGAGGGCCAAATGAGCAGTTCTTC	CASSLAGGPNEQFF
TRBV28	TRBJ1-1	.	TGTGCCAGCACCGAAGGACAGTCGAACACTGAAGCTTTCTTT	CASTEGQSNTEAFF
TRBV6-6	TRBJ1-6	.	TGTGCCAGCAGCCTTACGAAACTAGATTCACCCCTCCACTTT	CASSLTKLDSPLHF
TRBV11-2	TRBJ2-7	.	TGTGCCAGCAGTACGAGAGGTTTGGCCGACCGCGTCTACGAGCAGTACTTC	CASSTRGLADRVYEQYF
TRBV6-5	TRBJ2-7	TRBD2	TGTGCCAGCAGTTACTCTAGCGGGAGTCGACACGAGCAGTACTTC	CASSYSSGSRHEQYF
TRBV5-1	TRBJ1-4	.	TGCGCCAGCAGCTTGGATCAGGGTGAAAAACTGTTTTTT	CASSLDQGEKLFF
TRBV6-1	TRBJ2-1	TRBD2	TGTGCCAGCAGTGAAGTAGAGCGGGGGGGCTCCTACAATGAGCAGTTCTTC	CASSEVERGGSYNEQFF
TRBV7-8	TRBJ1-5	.	TGTGCCAGCAGCTTTTGGGGGCGTGGCACAGACCTTAATCAGCCCCAGCATTTT	CASSFWGRGTDLNQPQHF
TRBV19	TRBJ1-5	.	TGTGCCAGTACCGAAGACAGCTTCAATCAGCCCCAGCATTTT	CASTEDSFNQPQHF
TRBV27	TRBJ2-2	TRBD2	TGTGCCAGCAGCCTACTAGCGGGAGGACCCGGGGGCACCGGGGAGCTGTTTTTT	CASSLLAGGPGGTGELFF
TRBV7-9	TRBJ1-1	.	TGTGCCAGCCAAGTCAGTACAACCACTGACAGTTCGGCTTTCTTT	CASQVSTTTDSSAFF
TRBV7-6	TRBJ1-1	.	TGTGCCAGCAGCTCGGGGGGCACTGAAGCTTTCTTT	CASSSGGTEAFF
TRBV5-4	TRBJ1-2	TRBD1	TGTGCCAGCAGCTTGGAGGGGGCGCGGGGCTACACCTTC	CASSLEGARGYTF
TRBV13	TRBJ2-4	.	TGTGCCAGCAGCCCGCGTACTGAACTCTTAGAGGACATTCAGTACTTC	CASSPRTELLEDIQYF
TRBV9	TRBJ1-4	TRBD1	TGTGCCAGCAGCCCTACAGGGGCAACTAATGAAAAACTGTTTTTT	CASSPTGATNEKLFF
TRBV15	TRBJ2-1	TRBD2	TGTGCCACCAGCAGAGGACTAGCGGGAGGGGACAATGAGCAGTTCTTC	CATSRGLAGGDNEQFF
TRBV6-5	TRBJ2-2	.	TGTGCCAGCAGTTACACACAGGCCCCCACCGGGGAGCTGTTTTTT	CASSYTQAPTGELFF
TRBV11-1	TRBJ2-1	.	TGTGCCAGCAGCTTAGTAGCGAATGAGCAGTTCTTC	CASSLVANEQFF
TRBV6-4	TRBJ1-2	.	TGTGCCAGCAGTACAGGCAGGGGCGATGGCTACACCTTC	CASSTGRGDGYTF
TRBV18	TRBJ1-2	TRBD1	TGTGCCAGCTCACCACTGGGGCCAGGGGGAGAGAAGAGCTATGGCTACACCTTC	CASSPLGPGGEKSYGYTF
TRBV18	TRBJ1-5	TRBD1	TGTGCCAGCTCACCGGACAGGGGGCGAGGTCAGCCCCAGCATTTT	CASSPDRGRGQPQHF
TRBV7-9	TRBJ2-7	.	TGTGCCAGCAGCTTACAGGGCTACGAGCAGTACTTC	CASSLQGYEQYF
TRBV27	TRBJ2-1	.	TGTGCCAGCAGCCAGAACATAGGAGCCTACAATGAGCAGTTCTTC	CASSQNIGAYNEQFF